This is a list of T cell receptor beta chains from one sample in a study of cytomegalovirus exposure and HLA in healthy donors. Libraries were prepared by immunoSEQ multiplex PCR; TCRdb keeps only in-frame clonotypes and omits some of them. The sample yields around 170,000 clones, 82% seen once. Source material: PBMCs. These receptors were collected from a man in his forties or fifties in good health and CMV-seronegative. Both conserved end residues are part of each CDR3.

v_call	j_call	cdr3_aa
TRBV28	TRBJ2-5	CASDQGVGQYF
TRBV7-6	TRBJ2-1	CASASGRGHNEQFF
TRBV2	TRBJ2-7	CASSPLGWSGGSSYEQYF
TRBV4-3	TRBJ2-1	CASSPMTSGENEQFF
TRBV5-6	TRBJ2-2	CASSSILRTGGTGELFF
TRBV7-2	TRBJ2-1	CASSHSGTRDNEQFF
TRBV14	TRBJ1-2	CASSQPGGGGYGYTF
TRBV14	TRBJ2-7	CASSIGGVAGDEQYF
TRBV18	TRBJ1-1	CASSPVGTEAFF
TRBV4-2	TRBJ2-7	CASRPRSGPYEQYF
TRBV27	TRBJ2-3	CASSQNSGGAQDTQYF
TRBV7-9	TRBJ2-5	CASSHRQGETQYF
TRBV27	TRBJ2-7	CASSPGTGDEQYF
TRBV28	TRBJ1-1	CASTTMRGQRNTEAFF
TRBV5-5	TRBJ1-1	CASSLSGVNTEAFF
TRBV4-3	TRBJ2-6	CASSQDQGYGANVLTF
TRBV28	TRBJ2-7	CASSPGGGTYEQYF
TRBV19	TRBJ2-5	CASSINRGETQYF
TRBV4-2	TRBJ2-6	CASSHNVAGANVLTF
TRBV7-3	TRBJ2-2	CASSSQPSANTGELFF
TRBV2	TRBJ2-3	CASSLTGGTDTQYF
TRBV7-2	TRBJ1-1	CASSLEPLNTEAFF
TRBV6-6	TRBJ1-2	CASSSVRRDGYTF
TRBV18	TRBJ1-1	CASSPGRDTEAFF
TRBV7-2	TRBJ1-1	CASSLPQGLNTEAFF
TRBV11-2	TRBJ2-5	CASSLADRKGTQYF
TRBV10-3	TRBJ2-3	CAIRDGSGGTDTQYF
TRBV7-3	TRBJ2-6	CASSLDPGVHSGANVLTF
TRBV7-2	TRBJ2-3	CASSPRVADTQYF
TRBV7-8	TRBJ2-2	CASSLRRGGPTGELFF
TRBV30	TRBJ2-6	CAWSVPRGNPGANVLTF
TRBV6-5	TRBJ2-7	CASSYRLAGAYEQYF
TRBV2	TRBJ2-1	CASSGLAGGRGEQFF
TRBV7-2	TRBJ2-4	CASRPTGDIQYF
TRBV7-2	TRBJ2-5	CASSPGLAWETQYF
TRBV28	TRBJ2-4	CASSPMVGRSIQYF
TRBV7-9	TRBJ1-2	CASLGTHSMKEGYTF
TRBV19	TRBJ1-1	CASSIQGRANTEAFF
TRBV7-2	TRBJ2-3	CASSLARPDTQYF
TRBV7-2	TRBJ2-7	CASSLTHNSGWQYF
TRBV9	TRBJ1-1	CASSPTGLGTEAFF
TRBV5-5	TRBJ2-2	CASSLLGHNTGELFF
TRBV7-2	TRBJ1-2	CASSEDRRHGYTF
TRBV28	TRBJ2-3	CASSPHVGQGDKDTQYF
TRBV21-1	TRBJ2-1	CASSRQLTSGPYNEQFF
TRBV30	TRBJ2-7	CAWKYSGTGGYEQYF
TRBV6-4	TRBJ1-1	CASSDSAGSVEAFF
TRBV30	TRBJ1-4	CAWRVNFLFRGATNEKLFF
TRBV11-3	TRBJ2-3	CASSFAGLPTDTQYF
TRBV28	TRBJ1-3	CASSSGGTGNTIYF
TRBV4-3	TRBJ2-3	CASSQILYTDTQYF
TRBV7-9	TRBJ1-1	CASSLGGLNTEAFF
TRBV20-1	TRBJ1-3	CSANGGNTIYF
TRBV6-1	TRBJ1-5	CASSEAPVQPQHF
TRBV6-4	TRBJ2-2	CASSREIAGELFF